One sample yielded the 5 T cell receptor beta chains listed below, sequenced in a study of blood T cell repertoires in COVID-19. Profiling relied on immunoSEQ multiplex PCR, and the TCRdb table lists in-frame clones only, not all of them. This sample has hundreds of thousands of clones, with 89% found just once. Sequencing was done on a sample of peripheral blood. The receptors were sampled from a woman in her twenties or thirties with COVID-19, enrolled during active disease.

The chain joins TRBV6-2 or TRBV6-3 to TRBJ1-2, with no clear D. Germline-derived CDR1 and CDR2 are MNHEY and SVGEGT. Trimming pared 4 bases from V and 1 base from J, leaving 7 bases between. CDR3 length equals 13 residues. CDR3 nucleotide sequence: TGTGCCAGCAGTTCCGGGGTTAACTATGGCTACACCTTC. It specifies CASSSGVNYGYTF.

The V gene is TRBV11-2, the J gene TRBJ2-1; TRBD2 aligns across 14 bases. The trim removed 5 bases at V and 6 bases at J, leaving 6 bases unmatched. The germline CDR1 and CDR2 sequences are SGHAT and FQNNGV. The CDR3 sequence is 16 residues long. The CDR3 region is CASSTPGLAGVNEQFF. CDR3 DNA: TGTGCCAGCAGCACCCCGGGACTAGCGGGAGTCAATGAGCAGTTCTTC.

The rearrangement joins TRBV5-3 to TRBJ1-2; no definite D call. TRBV5-3 is treated as an ORF (open reading frame) with a function not yet certain. The V end lost 6 bases, the J end lost 4 bases, and 13 bases lay between the germline ends. The CDR3 runs 13 residues. The CDR3 nucleotides read TGTGCCAGAACCTACCCGGGTAGCTATGGCTACACCTTC. Translated, it gives CARTYPGSYGYTF.

The chain couples TRBV30 to TRBJ1-1, with a tentative D call TRBD1 (5 bases). Germline V CDR1 and CDR2: GTSNPN, SVGIG (reference sequence). This CDR3 contains 15 residues. The ends were cut back, 1 base at V and 1 base at J, with 13 bases in the middle. The CDR3 loop reads CAWSARLGRNTEAFF. The DNA of the CDR3 is TGTGCCTGGAGTGCCCGGTTGGGGCGGAACACTGAAGCTTTCTTT.

This rearrangement joins TRBV18 to TRBJ2-3; D is possibly TRBD2 (5 bases). V shed 2 bases and J shed 9 bases, with 12 bases lying between them. CDR1 and CDR2 from the germline V gene are KGHSH and LQKENI. The CDR3 consists of 13 residues. CDR3 loop: CASSPERTQTQYF. CDR3 bases: TGTGCCAGCTCACCAGAGCGGACTCAGACGCAGTATTTT.